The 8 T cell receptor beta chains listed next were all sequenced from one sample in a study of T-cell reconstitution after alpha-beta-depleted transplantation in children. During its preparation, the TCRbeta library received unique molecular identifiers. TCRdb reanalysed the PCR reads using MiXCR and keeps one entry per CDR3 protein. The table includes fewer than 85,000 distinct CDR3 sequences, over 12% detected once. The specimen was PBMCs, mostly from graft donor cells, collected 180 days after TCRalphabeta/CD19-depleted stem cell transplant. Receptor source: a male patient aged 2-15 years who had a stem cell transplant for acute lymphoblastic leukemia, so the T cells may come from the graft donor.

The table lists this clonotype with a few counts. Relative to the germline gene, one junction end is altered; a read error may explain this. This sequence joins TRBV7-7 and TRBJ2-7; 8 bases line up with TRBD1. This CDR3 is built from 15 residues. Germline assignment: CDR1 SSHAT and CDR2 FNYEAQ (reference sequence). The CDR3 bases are TGTGCTAGCAGCCAAAACAGGGGGAAGGCCTACGAGCAGTACTTC. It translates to CASSQNRGKAYEQYF.

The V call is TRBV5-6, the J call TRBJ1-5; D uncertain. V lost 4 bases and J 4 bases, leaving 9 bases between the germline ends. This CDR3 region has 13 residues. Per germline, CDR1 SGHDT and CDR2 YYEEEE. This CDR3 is CASSLRSNQPQHF. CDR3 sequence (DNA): TGTGCCAGCAGCCTCCGTAGTAATCAGCCCCAGCATTTT.

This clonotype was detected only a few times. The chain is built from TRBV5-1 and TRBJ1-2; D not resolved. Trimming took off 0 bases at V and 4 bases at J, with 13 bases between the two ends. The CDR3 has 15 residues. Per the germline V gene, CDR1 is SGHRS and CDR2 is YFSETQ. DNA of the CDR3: TGCGCCAGCAGCTTGGGGGGAGTCAAGTCCTATGGCTACACCTTC. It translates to CASSLGGVKSYGYTF.

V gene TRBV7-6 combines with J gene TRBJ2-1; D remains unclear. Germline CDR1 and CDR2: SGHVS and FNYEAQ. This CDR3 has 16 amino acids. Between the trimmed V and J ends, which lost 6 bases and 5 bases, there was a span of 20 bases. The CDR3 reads CASSFPGSPGDNEQFF. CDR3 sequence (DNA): TGTGCCAGCAGTTTTCCCGGGTCCCCAGGAGACAATGAGCAGTTCTTC.

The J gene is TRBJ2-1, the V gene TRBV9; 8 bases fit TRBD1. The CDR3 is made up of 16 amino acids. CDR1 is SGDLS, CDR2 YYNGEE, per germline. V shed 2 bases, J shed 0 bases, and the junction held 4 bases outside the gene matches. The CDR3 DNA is TGTGCCAGCAGCGTGGACAGGGCAAGCTCCTACAATGAGCAGTTCTTC. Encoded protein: CASSVDRASSYNEQFF.

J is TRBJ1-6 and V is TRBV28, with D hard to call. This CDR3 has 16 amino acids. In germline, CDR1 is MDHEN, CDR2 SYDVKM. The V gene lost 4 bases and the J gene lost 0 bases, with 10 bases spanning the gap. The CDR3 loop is CASSSTVSSYNSPLHF. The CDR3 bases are TGTGCCAGCAGTTCGACGGTCAGCTCCTATAATTCACCCCTCCACTTT. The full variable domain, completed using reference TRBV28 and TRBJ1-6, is DVKVTQSSRYLVKRTGEKVFLECVQDMDHENMFWYRQDPGLGLRLIYFSYDVKMKEKGDIPEGYSVSREKKERFSLILESASTNQTSMYLCASSSTVSSYNSPLHFGNGTRLTVT.

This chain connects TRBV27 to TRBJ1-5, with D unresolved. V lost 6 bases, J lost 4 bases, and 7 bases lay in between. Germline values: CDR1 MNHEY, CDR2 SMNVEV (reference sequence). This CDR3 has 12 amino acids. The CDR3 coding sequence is TGTGCCAGCAGGGGAGGGAATCAGCCCCAGCATTTT. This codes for CASRGGNQPQHF.

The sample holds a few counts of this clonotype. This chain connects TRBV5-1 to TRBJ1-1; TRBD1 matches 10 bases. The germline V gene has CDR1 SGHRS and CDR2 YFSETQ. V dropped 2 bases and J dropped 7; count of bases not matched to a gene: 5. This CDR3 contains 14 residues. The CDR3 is CASSFGQGVHEAFF. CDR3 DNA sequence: TGCGCCAGCAGCTTTGGACAGGGGGTCCATGAAGCTTTCTTT.